This TCR beta chain was captured in a study of human T cells and chemical hapten exposure. Overall study results and limits: No shift was seen in TCRs above 1 in 1000 frequency with DPC sensitization.

This clonotype was seen at least ten times. The antigen is not known. TCRdb reanalysed the RACE reads using MiXCR and keeps one entry per CDR3 protein. In the table there are tens of thousands of distinct CDR3 sequences, about 10% of which are singletons. The CDR3 extends over 15 amino acids. CDR1 is SEHNR, CDR2 FQNEAQ, per germline (reference sequence). Trimming removed 6 bases from V and 0 bases from J, with 12 bases in between. The time point is: patch test 2, 6 weeks after DPC sensitization. Treatment given: therapeutic diphenylcyclopropenone sensitization with weekly scalp DPC. The source was whole blood, collected in connection with sensitization to the hapten diphenylcyclopropenone (DPC). V usage is TRBV7-9 and J usage is TRBJ2-1; D is ambiguous. This sequence originates from a woman in her 30s with alopecia areata. Some clones in this sample may be carry-over from other donors' samples. The CDR3 spells CASSPSYVSYNEQFF. CDR3 nucleotide sequence: TGTGCCAGCAGTCCAAGCTACGTCTCCTACAATGAGCAGTTCTTC.